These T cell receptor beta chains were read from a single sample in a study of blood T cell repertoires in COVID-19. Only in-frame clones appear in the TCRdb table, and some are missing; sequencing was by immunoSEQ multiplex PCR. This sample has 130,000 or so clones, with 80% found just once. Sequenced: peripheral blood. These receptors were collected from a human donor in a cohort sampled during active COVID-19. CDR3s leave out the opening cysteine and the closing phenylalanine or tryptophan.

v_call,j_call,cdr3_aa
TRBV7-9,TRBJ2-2,ASSTSPLQEVPGELF
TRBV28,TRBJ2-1,ASSLEGLAGGPIDNEQF
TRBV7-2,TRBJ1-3,ASSSRGFAPGNTIY
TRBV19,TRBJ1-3,ASSTGIGNTIY
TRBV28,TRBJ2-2,ATQKFTGELF
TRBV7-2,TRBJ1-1,ASSLAGGGQAF
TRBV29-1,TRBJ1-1,SVGLQGAGEAF
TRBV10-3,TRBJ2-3,AIGRTGEGTDTQY
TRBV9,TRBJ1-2,ASSGTGWRSTVT
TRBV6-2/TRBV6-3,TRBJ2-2,ASSYFRLRDTGELF
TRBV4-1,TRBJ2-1,ASSQGGRGLNNEQF
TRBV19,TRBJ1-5,ASTWGLFGDSNQPQH
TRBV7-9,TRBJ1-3,ASSYWTGPSGNTIY
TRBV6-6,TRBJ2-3,ASSYSSGRVTDTQY
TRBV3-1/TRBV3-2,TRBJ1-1,ASSQAAGWRTEAF
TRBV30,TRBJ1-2,ASDGGLESDGYT
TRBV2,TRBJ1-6,ASSDQGSHSPLH
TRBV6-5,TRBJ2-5,ASSPTGGRETQY
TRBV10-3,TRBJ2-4,AFGTEKNILY
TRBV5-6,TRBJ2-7,ASSKYRAYEQY
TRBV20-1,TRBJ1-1,RGQGGTEAF
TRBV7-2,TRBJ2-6,ASSLRRAGANVLT
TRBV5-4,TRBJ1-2,ASRGDRLLMTYGYT
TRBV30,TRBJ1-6,AWSVQGQGH
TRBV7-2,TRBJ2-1,ASSLGGTGPINEQF
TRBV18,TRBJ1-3,ASSPRDRGSGNTIY
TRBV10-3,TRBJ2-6,AIRTGTGGTGANVLT
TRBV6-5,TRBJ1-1,ASSYQGAGTEAF
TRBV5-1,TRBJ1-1,ASSLQGQNTEAF
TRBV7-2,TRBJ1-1,ASSSRQGFNTEAF
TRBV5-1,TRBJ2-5,ASSREGQETQY
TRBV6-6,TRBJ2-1,ASSLDPPRLYNEQF
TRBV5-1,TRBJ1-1,ASSLDAENTEAF
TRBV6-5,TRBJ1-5,ASSYGAGRNQPQH
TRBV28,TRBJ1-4,ASSPLSAGVTNEKLF
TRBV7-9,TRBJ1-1,ASTSYGKPGTGGYTEAF